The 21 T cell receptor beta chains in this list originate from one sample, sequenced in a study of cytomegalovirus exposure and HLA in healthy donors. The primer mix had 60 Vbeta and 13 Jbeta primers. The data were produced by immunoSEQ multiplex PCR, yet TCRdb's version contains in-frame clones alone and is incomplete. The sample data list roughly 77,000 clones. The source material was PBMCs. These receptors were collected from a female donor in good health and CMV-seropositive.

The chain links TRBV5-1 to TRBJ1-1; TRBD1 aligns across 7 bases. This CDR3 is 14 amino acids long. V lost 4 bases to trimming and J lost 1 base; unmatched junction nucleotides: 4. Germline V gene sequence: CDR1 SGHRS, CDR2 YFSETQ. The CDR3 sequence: CASSRGDRNTEAFF. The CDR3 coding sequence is TGCGCCAGCAGCAGGGGGGACAGGAACACTGAAGCTTTCTTT.

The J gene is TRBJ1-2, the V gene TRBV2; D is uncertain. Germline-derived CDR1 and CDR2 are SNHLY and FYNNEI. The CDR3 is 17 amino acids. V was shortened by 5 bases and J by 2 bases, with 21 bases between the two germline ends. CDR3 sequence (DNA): TGTGCCAGCAGTCCGCCCCAAGGGCTGGGAGCAAACTATGGCTACACCTTC. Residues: CASSPPQGLGANYGYTF.

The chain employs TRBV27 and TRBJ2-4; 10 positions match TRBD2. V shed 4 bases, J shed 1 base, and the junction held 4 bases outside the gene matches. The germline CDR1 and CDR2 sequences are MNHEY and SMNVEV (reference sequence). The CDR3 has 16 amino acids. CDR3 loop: CASSSGLAKAKNIQYF. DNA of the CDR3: TGTGCCAGCAGTTCGGGACTAGCGAAGGCCAAAAACATTCAGTACTTC.

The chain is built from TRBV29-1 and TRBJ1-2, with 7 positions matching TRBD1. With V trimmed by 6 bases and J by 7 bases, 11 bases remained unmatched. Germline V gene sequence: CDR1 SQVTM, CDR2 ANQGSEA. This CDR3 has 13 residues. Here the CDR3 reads CSVYPDRAAGYTF. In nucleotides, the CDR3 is TGCAGCGTCTACCCCGACAGGGCGGCTGGCTACACCTTC. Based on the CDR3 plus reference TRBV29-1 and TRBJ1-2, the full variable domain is SAVISQKPSRDICQRGTSLTIQCQVDSQVTMMFWYRQQPGQSLTLIATANQGSEATYESGFVIDKFPISRPNLTFSTLTVSNMSPEDSSIYLCSVYPDRAAGYTFGSGTRLTVV.

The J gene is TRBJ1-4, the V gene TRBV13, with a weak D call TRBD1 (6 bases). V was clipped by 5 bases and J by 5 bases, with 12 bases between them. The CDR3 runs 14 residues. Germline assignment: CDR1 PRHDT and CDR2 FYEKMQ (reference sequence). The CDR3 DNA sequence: TGTGCCAGCAGCGCCCGGGACATAAATGAAAAACTGTTTTTT. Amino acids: CASSARDINEKLFF.

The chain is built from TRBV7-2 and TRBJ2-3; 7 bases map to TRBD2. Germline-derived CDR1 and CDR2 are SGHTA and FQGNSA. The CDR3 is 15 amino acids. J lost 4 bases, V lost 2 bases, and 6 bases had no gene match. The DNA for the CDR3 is TGTGCCAGCAGCTTATCGACTAGCCCCGCAGATACGCAGTATTTT. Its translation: CASSLSTSPADTQYF.

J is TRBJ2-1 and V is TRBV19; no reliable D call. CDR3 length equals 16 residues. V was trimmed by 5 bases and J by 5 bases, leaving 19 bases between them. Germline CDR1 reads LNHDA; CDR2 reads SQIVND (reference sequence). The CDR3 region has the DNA TGTGCCAGTAGTGTCCCCAGGCATTACCTCGACAATGAGCAGTTCTTC. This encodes CASSVPRHYLDNEQFF.

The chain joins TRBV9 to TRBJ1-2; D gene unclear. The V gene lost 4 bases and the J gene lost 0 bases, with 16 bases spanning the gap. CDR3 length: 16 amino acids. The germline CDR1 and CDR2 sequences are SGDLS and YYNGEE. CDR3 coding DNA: TGTGCCAGCAGCCATGGCGGGCAGGTAGCTAACTATGGCTACACCTTC. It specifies CASSHGGQVANYGYTF.

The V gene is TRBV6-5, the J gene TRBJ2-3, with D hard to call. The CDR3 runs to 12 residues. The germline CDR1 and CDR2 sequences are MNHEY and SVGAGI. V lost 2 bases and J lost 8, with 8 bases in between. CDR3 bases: TGTGCCAGCAGTTACCCTACTGGTACGCAGTATTTT. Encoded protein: CASSYPTGTQYF.

The CDR3 region has the DNA TGTGCCAGCAGCTTATGGAGGGGATCCTACAATGAGCAGTTCTTC. This gives the protein CASSLWRGSYNEQFF. V is TRBV7-9 and J is TRBJ2-1, with D maybe TRBD2 (6 bases). The CDR3 runs 15 residues. Looked up from germline, CDR1 is SEHNR and CDR2 is FQNEAQ (reference sequence). Between the trimmed V and J ends, which lost 2 bases and 1 base, there was a span of 9 bases.

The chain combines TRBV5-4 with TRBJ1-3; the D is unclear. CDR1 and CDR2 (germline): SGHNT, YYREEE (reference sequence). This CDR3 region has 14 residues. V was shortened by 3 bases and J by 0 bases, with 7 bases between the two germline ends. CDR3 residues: CASSSKSSGNTIYF. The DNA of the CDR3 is TGTGCCAGCAGCTCCAAATCCTCTGGAAACACCATATATTTT.

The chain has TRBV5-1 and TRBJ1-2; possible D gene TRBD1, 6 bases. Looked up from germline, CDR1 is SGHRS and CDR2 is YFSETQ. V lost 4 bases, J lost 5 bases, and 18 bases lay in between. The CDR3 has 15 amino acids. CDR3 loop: CASSGSGGRGYGYTF. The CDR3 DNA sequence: TGCGCCAGCAGCGGGAGCGGGGGGCGCGGGTATGGCTACACCTTC.

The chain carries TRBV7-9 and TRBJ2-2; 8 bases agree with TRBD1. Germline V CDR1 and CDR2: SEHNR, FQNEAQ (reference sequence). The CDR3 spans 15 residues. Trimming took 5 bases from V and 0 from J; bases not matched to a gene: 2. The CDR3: CASSLQGANTGELFF. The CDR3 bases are TGTGCCAGCAGCCTACAGGGGGCGAACACCGGGGAGCTGTTTTTT.

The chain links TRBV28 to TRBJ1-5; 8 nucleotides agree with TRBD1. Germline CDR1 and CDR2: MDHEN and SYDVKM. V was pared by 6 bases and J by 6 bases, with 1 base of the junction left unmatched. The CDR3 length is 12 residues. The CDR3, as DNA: TGTGCCAGCAGGACAGGGGCTCAGCCCCAGCATTTT. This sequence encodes CASRTGAQPQHF.

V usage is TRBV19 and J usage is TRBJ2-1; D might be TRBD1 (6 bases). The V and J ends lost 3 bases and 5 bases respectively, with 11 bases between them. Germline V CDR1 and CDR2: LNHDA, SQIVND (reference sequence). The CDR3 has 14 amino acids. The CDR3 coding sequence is TGTGCCAGTAGTATGATTGGGGGCGACAATGAGCAGTTCTTC. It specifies CASSMIGGDNEQFF.

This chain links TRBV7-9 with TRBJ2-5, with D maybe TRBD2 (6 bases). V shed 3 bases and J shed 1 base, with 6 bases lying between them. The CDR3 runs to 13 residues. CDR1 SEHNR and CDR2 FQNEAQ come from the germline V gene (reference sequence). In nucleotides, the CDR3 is TGTGCCAGCAGCTTTAGCGGCCAAGAGACCCAGTACTTC. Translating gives CASSFSGQETQYF.

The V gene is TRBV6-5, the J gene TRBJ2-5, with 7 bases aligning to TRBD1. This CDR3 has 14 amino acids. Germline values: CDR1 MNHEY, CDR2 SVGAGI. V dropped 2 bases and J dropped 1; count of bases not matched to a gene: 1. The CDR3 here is CASSYGTAQETQYF. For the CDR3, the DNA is TGTGCCAGCAGTTACGGGACAGCCCAAGAGACCCAGTACTTC.

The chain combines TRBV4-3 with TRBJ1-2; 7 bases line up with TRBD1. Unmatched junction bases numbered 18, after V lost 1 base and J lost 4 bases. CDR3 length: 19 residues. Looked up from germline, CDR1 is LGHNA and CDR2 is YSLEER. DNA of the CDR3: TGCGCCAGCAGCCAAGGAGAAATTAGGGGGCCAGGGGAAGGCTATGGCTACACCTTC. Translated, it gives CASSQGEIRGPGEGYGYTF.

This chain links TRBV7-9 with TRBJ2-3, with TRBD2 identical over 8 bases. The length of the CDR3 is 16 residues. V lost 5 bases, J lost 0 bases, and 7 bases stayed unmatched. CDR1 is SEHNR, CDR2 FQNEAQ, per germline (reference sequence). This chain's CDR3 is CASSIRGGLSTDTQYF. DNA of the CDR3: TGTGCCAGCAGCATCCGGGGGGGCCTAAGCACAGATACGCAGTATTTT. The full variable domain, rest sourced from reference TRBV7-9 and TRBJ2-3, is DTGVSQNPRHKITKRGQNVTFRCDPISEHNRLYWYRQTLGQGPEFLTYFQNEAQLEKSRLLSDRFSAERPKGSFSTLEIQRTEQGDSAMYLCASSIRGGLSTDTQYFGPGTRLTVL.

The CDR3 nucleotides are TGTGCCAGCAGCACTACAGGGCTAGCGGGGAAGAATGAGCAGTTCTTC. Protein sequence: CASSTTGLAGKNEQFF. The chain recombines TRBV11-2 with TRBJ2-1, with 9 bases lining up with TRBD2. The V and J ends lost 5 bases and 7 bases, in that order; junction bases with no gene match: 12. Germline lookup yields CDR1 SGHAT and CDR2 FQNNGV. The CDR3 runs to 16 residues.

In DNA form, the CDR3 reads TGTGCCAGCAGCCCTAGCGGGGTAACAGATACGCAGTATTTT. Residues: CASSPSGVTDTQYF. The chain has TRBV13 and TRBJ2-3; 9 positions agree with TRBD2. V lost 5 bases to trimming and J lost 3 bases; unmatched junction nucleotides: 3. CDR1 and CDR2 (germline): PRHDT, FYEKMQ (reference sequence). The CDR3 contains 14 residues.